Listed here are 22 T cell receptor beta chains from one sample, sequenced in a study of spatial heterogeneity in lung cancer. TCRdb reanalysed the 5' RACE reads using MiXCR and keeps one entry per CDR3 protein. There are around 110,000 distinct CDR3 sequences in the sample; approximately 12% occur only once, and 15% to 20% lies in the top ten. The sample's time point: blood at routine non-recurrence follow-up after resection. Researchers sequenced whole RNA taken from tumor, nontumor lung or frozen PBMC without sorting. The sequencing here drew on PBMCs, taken at follow-up. These receptors were collected from a male donor with early-stage non-small cell lung cancer.

This chain connects TRBV9 to TRBJ2-3, with 8 nucleotides matching TRBD2. J gave up 5 bases and V 3 bases, and 11 bases lay outside the gene matches. Germline V gene sequence: CDR1 SGDLS, CDR2 YYNGEE. CDR3 length equals 16 residues. DNA of the CDR3: TGTGCCAGCAGCGGATATAGCGGGGATGGGTTAGATACGCAGTATTTT. It codes for CASSGYSGDGLDTQYF.

Only a few counts were recorded for this clonotype. The chain has TRBV15 and TRBJ2-3; 10 bases line up with TRBD2. Looked up from germline, CDR1 is LNHNV and CDR2 is YYDKDF (reference sequence). CDR3 size: 18 residues. The ends lost 1 base at V and 3 bases at J; junction bases unmatched: 10. This CDR3 is CATSRGQGGTSATDTQYF. DNA for the CDR3: TGTGCCACCAGCAGAGGCCAAGGGGGGACTAGCGCTACAGATACGCAGTATTTT.

This clonotype turned up a few times. The rearrangement joins TRBV7-2 to TRBJ1-5; tentatively, D is TRBD1 (5 bases). CDR1 and CDR2 from the germline V gene are SGHTA and FQGNSA. Trimming left V 5 bases short and J 7 bases short, with 18 bases between. CDR3 length equals 15 residues. Here the CDR3 reads CASSPYQGQGQPQHF. CDR3 in DNA: TGTGCCAGCAGCCCATACCAGGGCCAAGGACAGCCCCAGCATTTT.

This clonotype has a handful of counts. This rearrangement joins TRBV7-2 to TRBJ1-5, with 7 nucleotides matching TRBD1. The length of the CDR3 is 17 residues. Per germline, CDR1 SGHTA and CDR2 FQGNSA. The V segment lost 5 bases and the J segment 5 bases; nucleotides outside the gene matches: 15. The CDR3 nucleotides are TGTGCCAGCAGCCTCACGTCCCGGGACAGCCGCTATCAGCCCCAGCATTTT. This gives the protein CASSLTSRDSRYQPQHF.

CDR3 bases: TGTGCCAGCAGCTGGGGACAGACAGAGACCCAGTACTTC. Translated, it gives CASSWGQTETQYF. The chain has TRBV7-3 and TRBJ2-5, with TRBD1 matching 7 bases. CDR1 is SGHTA, CDR2 FQGTGA, per germline. With V trimmed by 4 bases and J by 4 bases, 3 bases remained unmatched. The CDR3 is 13 residues long.

This clonotype occurred a few times. V gene TRBV19 combines with J gene TRBJ2-3; 8 nucleotides line up with TRBD2. Germline loops: CDR1 LNHDA, CDR2 SQIVND (reference sequence). The ends lost 4 bases at V and 1 base at J; junction bases unmatched: 7. The CDR3 is made up of 16 amino acids. The CDR3 nucleotides are TGTGCCAGTAGTAAAGAGCGGGGGAGGGGCACAGATACGCAGTATTTT. This gives the protein CASSKERGRGTDTQYF.

This clonotype was seen ten or more times. The V call is TRBV15, the J call TRBJ2-5; TRBD1 might be the D (5 bases). CDR1 is LNHNV and CDR2 is YYDKDF in the germline V gene (reference sequence). The CDR3 runs 16 residues. Trimming left V 0 bases short and J 2 bases short, with 13 bases between. CDR3 residues: CATSRDLGHPQETQYF. The DNA for the CDR3 is TGTGCCACCAGCAGAGATCTCGGACATCCGCAAGAGACCCAGTACTTC.

This chain joins TRBV24-1 and TRBJ2-5; TRBD1 or TRBD2 may be the D gene (5 bases each). Deletions cut 5 bases from V and 2 bases from J, with 14 bases between. The CDR3 sequence is 15 residues long. Germline CDR1 and CDR2: KGHDR and SFDVKD. CDR3 DNA sequence: TGTGCCACCAGTGCCCCGGGACGGCCTCAAGAGACCCAGTACTTC. This encodes CATSAPGRPQETQYF.

This rearrangement joins TRBV2 to TRBJ1-2; 9 nucleotides align to TRBD1. J was trimmed by 10 bases and V by 8 bases; bases with no gene match: 11. The germline gives CDR1 SNHLY, CDR2 FYNNEI. The CDR3 is 13 residues long. The CDR3: CASGTGLFRPYTF. In DNA form, the CDR3 reads TGTGCCAGCGGGACAGGGCTATTTCGGCCCTACACCTTC.

This chain links TRBV28 with TRBJ1-1; TRBD1 is a possible D gene (6 bases). CDR1 MDHEN and CDR2 SYDVKM come from the germline V gene. The V and J ends lost 6 bases and 5 bases respectively, with 16 bases between them. The CDR3 is 14 amino acids. CDR3 coding DNA: TGTGCCAGCAGCCCCCCCGCCAGGGGAACTGAAGCTTTCTTT. The encoded protein is CASSPPARGTEAFF.

This clonotype was detected a few times. The J gene is TRBJ1-2, the V gene TRBV20-1, with unresolved D. Trimming took 5 bases from V and 2 from J, leaving 12 bases between them. The germline V gene encodes CDR1 DFQATT and CDR2 SNEGSKA (reference sequence). CDR3 size: 13 residues. In DNA, the CDR3 is TGCAGTGCTGAGAGGATGGGGAACTATGGCTACACCTTC. Translated: CSAERMGNYGYTF.

Note on this clonotype: A much bigger clone sits one base away, suggesting this may be a read error. The chain joins TRBV7-3 to TRBJ2-1; a weak D match, TRBD1 (7 bases). CDR3 length equals 15 residues. The germline CDR1 and CDR2 sequences are SGHTA and FQGTGA. CDR3 loop: CTSSAQGGSYNEQFF. In DNA, the CDR3 is TGTACCAGCAGCGCCCAGGGGGGCTCCTACAATGAGCAGTTCTTC.

CDR3 in amino acids: CASSLVGQVTDTQYF. CDR3 DNA sequence: TGTGCCAGCAGCTTGGTGGGACAGGTGACAGATACGCAGTATTTT. The rearrangement links TRBV5-6 to TRBJ2-3; 8 bases line up with TRBD1. Germline loops: CDR1 SGHDT, CDR2 YYEEEE. This CDR3 contains 15 residues. The J segment lost 3 bases and the V segment lost 0 bases, leaving 3 bases of the junction unmatched.

The chain joins TRBV20-1 to TRBJ1-1; D gene ambiguous. Germline-derived CDR1 and CDR2 are DFQATT and SNEGSKA (reference sequence). The CDR3 runs 16 residues. Trimming took 0 bases from V and 2 from J, leaving 16 bases between them. CDR3 DNA: TGCAGTGCTAGAGACGGATCGGGGTTGGGAAACACTGAAGCTTTCTTT. This codes for CSARDGSGLGNTEAFF.

This clonotype was observed at least ten times. The chain couples TRBV20-1 to TRBJ1-2; tentatively, D is TRBD1 (6 bases). Germline assignment: CDR1 DFQATT and CDR2 SNEGSKA (reference sequence). Trimming took 6 bases from V and 4 from J, leaving 21 bases between them. The CDR3 extends over 15 amino acids. CDR3 protein: CSAQTGGYGAYGYTF. The CDR3, as DNA: TGCAGTGCGCAGACAGGTGGCTATGGGGCCTATGGCTACACCTTC.

The table lists this clonotype with a few counts. The chain joins TRBV27 to TRBJ1-4; no firm D call. CDR3 size: 13 residues. Trimming shortened V by 3 bases and J by 12 bases, and 14 bases separated the two germline ends. Germline values: CDR1 MNHEY, CDR2 SMNVEV (reference sequence). The CDR3 is CASSFDTRGELFF. The CDR3 nucleotides read TGTGCCAGCAGTTTTGACACACGTGGGGAACTGTTTTTT.

This clonotype appeared a few times. This sequence joins TRBV5-1 and TRBJ2-7, with D tentatively TRBD1 (6 bases). The CDR3 consists of 17 residues. The V and J ends lost 0 bases and 1 base respectively, with 17 bases between them. CDR1 SGHRS and CDR2 YFSETQ come from the germline V gene. The CDR3 DNA reads as TGCGCCAGCAGCTTGGAACCGGCAGGGGCGCTTTCCTACGAGCAGTACTTC. It encodes CASSLEPAGALSYEQYF.

This clonotype was detected only a few times. V and J are TRBV12-3 or TRBV12-4 and TRBJ1-4, with D unresolved. The V and J ends lost 4 bases and 0 bases respectively, with 12 bases between them. This CDR3 spans 16 amino acids. CDR3 nucleotides: TGTGCCAGCAGTTCAGGACTGACTGCAACTAATGAAAAACTGTTTTTT. Amino acid sequence: CASSSGLTATNEKLFF.

V gene TRBV5-6 combines with J gene TRBJ1-2, with 8 bases that match TRBD1. J gave up 3 bases and V 0 bases, and 1 base lay outside the gene matches. This CDR3 has 14 residues. The germline CDR1 and CDR2 sequences are SGHDT and YYEEEE. For the CDR3, the DNA is TGTGCCAGCAGCTTGGCGGGACAGGACTATGGCTACACCTTC. Protein: CASSLAGQDYGYTF.

The chain links TRBV12-3 or TRBV12-4 to TRBJ1-1; possibly TRBD1 for D (5 bases). V lost 4 bases and J 3 bases, leaving 15 bases between the germline ends. This CDR3 has 15 residues. CDR3: CASSWGRLGYTEAFF. The CDR3, as DNA: TGTGCCAGCAGTTGGGGCCGTCTGGGGTACACTGAAGCTTTCTTT.

This clonotype was seen at least ten times. The chain joins TRBV29-1 to TRBJ2-1, with D possibly matching TRBD1 (6 bases). Germline loops: CDR1 SQVTM, CDR2 ANQGSEA. The V end lost 7 bases, the J end lost 6 bases, and 13 bases lay between the germline ends. The CDR3 is 12 residues long. The CDR3 nucleotides are TGCAGCGACCAGGGGTCTGGCAATGAGCAGTTCTTC. It specifies CSDQGSGNEQFF.

This clonotype was seen a handful of times. This rearrangement joins TRBV12-3 or TRBV12-4 to TRBJ2-5, with D possibly being TRBD1 (6 bases). V lost 1 base, J lost 1 base, and 13 bases lay in between. This CDR3 has 16 residues. The CDR3 loop reads CASSLGGRGRQETQYF. The CDR3 nucleotides are TGTGCCAGCAGTTTAGGGGGCAGGGGACGCCAAGAGACCCAGTACTTC.